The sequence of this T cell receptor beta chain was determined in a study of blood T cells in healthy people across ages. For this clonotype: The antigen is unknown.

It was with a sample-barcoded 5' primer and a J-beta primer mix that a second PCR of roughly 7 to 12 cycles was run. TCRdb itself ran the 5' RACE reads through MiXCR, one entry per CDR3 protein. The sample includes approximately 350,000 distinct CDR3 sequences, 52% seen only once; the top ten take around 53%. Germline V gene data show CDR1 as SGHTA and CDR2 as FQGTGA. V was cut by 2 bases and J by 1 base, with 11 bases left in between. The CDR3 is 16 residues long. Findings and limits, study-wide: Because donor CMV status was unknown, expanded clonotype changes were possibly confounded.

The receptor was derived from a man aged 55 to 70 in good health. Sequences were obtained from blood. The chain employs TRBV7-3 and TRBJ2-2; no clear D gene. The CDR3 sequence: CASSLGQARNTGELFF. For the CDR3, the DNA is TGTGCCAGCAGCTTAGGTCAGGCCAGGAACACCGGGGAGCTGTTTTTT. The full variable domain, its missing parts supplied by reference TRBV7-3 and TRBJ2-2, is GAGVSQTPSNKVTEKGKYVELRCDPISGHTALYWYRQSLGQGPEFLIYFQGTGAADDSGLPNDRFFAVRPEGSVSTLKIQRTERGDSAVYLCASSLGQARNTGELFFGEGSRLTVL.